This paragraph covers one T cell receptor beta chain sequence. Its antigen target is currently unknown. Base qualities were left out, and no much larger clone turns up one base away. The data belong to a study of blood T cell repertoires in COVID-19 (dated by TCRdb to the early 2020s). Study-level background: The collaborator samples originated in the United States, Italy and Spain and spanned the acute and convalescent phases of COVID-19. The material from the prospective study consisted of cDNA or gDNA derived from T cells, B-cell-depleted T cells, or PBMCs. Subjects who had been exposed to COVID-19, were actively infected with it, or had recovered from it provided the deeply sampled blood TCRbeta repertoires that made up the dataset. The repertoires were made available in a free public database intended to serve as a resource for research on the immune response to SARS-CoV-2. Samples were obtained from the ongoing ImmuneRACE study (first 160 participants) and from 950 to 1,500 subjects provided by 6 global collaborators. Sample metadata almost always included a de-identified subject ID, COVID-19 status, age in years and sex. Where available, HLA class I and class II types were taken from metadata supplied by the sample provider and were not determined by assay-based typing. Results the study describes overall, beyond this receptor: The quantity of clinical and demographic metadata differed by source and by participant and was supplied without curation.

Each collaborating institution followed its own protocols to collect whole blood in K2EDTA tubes. Collaborator samples were shipped for TCRbeta analysis as frozen whole blood, isolated PBMCs, or DNA extracted from either sample type. TCRbeta CDR3 regions were amplified from genomic DNA using the immunoSEQ Assay, a bias-controlled multiplex PCR. Per the authors' processing: The number of nucleated cells in each sample was estimated from the amplification of reference gene primers within the assay. Sequence reads were collapsed and filtered to measure the absolute abundance of every unique TCRbeta CDR3 rearrangement. For each sample, productive Simpson clonality was calculated by taking the square root of Simpson's diversity index across productive rearrangements. In TCRdb, the immuneACCESS table is reduced to in-frame sequences with V and J assigned. These tables do not hold every clone; where another copy was compared, an unresolved V gene accounts for under half, and the others remain unexplained. The V and J calls and clone size were taken over from that table, and D and trimming were inferred from the DNA. The sample includes about 140,000 clones, with 88% observed a single time. The ten biggest clones cover about 1.7% of the sample.

The CDR3 goes from the cysteine to the phenylalanine over 13 residues. Only CDR3 DNA is held: 39 bases, read in frame from base 1. V is cut by 4 bases and J by 3 bases, and the space between the germline ends is 11 bases. CDR1 and CDR2 are read off the germline V gene as SGHRS and YFSETQ. The chain is assembled from TRBV5-1 and TRBJ2-7, with TRBD1 tentatively as D gene (6 bases match). Sequencing input: peripheral blood. This clonotype was sampled from a man in his 70s with acute or convalescent COVID-19. Here is the DNA: TGCGCCAGCAGCCGGGACACGTACTACGAGCAGTACTTC. It translates as CASSRDTYYEQYF.